The subject of this entry is one T cell receptor (beta chain). The antigen is undetermined. These data are taken from a study of OX40 agonist ivuxolimab in advanced cancers. Study-wide context: In three patients, partial responses were observed, one with hepatocellular carcinoma and two with cutaneous melanoma.

Trimming cost V 10 bases and J 2 bases; bases outside gene matches: 6. CDR3 length: 14 amino acids. Germline V lookup: CDR1 MDHEN, CDR2 SYDVKM. Whole-study results and caveats: There was clonal expansion of CD4+ and CD8+ blood T cells by week 6 at 0.1 to 3.0 mg/kg. Researchers report that CD8+ T cells had, on average, more expanded clones than CD4+.

Libraries were prepared by immunoSEQ multiplex PCR; TCRdb keeps only in-frame clonotypes and omits some of them. The profile covers 60,000 to 75,000 clones, with approximately 80% appearing a single time and approximately 1% taken by the ten largest. This TCR was sampled from an adult with an advanced solid tumor such as melanoma, head and neck, liver or kidney cancer. The chain joins TRBV28 to TRBJ2-3; 10 bases map to TRBD1. The material was CD4+ or CD8+ T cells sorted from blood, obtained in a trial of the OX40 agonist ivuxolimab. The CDR3 DNA is TGTGCCACCATGGACAGGGGGTACACAGATACGCAGTATTTT. It translates to CATMDRGYTDTQYF.